This entry is about one T cell receptor beta chain. Its antigen is currently unknown. The CDR3 contains 14 residues. V lost 3 bases, J lost 2 bases, and 8 bases lay in between. CDR1 and CDR2 from the germline V gene are SGHTA and FQGNSA. TCRdb's table, derived via immunoSEQ multiplex PCR, lists solely in-frame clones and lacks some. The data hold about 94,000 clones, with more than 75% observed a single time. This sample is part of a study of OX40 agonist ivuxolimab in advanced cancers. Study-level findings and limits: Expansion of clones was among the lowest in partial responders at 0.1-3.0 mg/kg. Expanded clones were, on average, more numerous among CD8+ T cells than CD4+.

The source was CD4+ or CD8+ T cells sorted from blood, collected in a trial of the OX40 agonist ivuxolimab. This clonotype originated in an adult with an advanced solid tumor such as melanoma, head and neck, liver or kidney cancer. V gene TRBV7-2 combines with J gene TRBJ1-3; unclear D gene. CDR3 in amino acids: CASSLDAPGNTIYF. CDR3 nucleotide sequence: TGTGCCAGCAGCTTGGACGCGCCTGGAAACACCATATATTTT.